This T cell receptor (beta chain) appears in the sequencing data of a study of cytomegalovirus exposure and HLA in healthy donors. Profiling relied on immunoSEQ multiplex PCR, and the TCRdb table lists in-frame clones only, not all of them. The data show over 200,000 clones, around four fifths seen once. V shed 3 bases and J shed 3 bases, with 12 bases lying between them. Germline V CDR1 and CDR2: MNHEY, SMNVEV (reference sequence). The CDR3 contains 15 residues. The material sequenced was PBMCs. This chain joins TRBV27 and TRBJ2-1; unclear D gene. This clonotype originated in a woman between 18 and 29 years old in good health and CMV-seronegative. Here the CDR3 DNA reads TGTGCCAGCAGTTTGCAGTTTGGAAGCTACAATGAGCAGTTCTTC. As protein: CASSLQFGSYNEQFF.